One sample yielded the 7 T cell receptor beta chains listed below, sequenced in a study of cytomegalovirus exposure and HLA in healthy donors. PCR amplification relied on 60 Vbeta primers (plus 13 Jbeta primers). The assay was immunoSEQ multiplex PCR, and TCRdb's table has in-frame clones only and misses some. The table includes roughly 170,000 clones, 77% detected once. The sequenced material came from PBMCs. The receptors were gathered from a woman in her 30s in good health and CMV-seronegative.

J is TRBJ1-1 and V is TRBV7-2, with 7 bases aligning to TRBD1. This CDR3 region has 15 residues. Per the germline V gene, CDR1 is SGHTA and CDR2 is FQGNSA. J gave up 4 bases and V 3 bases, and 8 bases lay outside the gene matches. CDR3 nucleotide sequence: TGTGCCAGCAGCTTTGTCAGACAGGGCGCCACTGAAGCTTTCTTT. Its protein is CASSFVRQGATEAFF.

The chain is built from TRBV25-1 and TRBJ1-1; tentative D call: TRBD1 (5 bases). This CDR3 comprises 12 residues. Germline CDR1 reads MGHDK; CDR2 reads SYGVNS. With 11 bases removed from V and 1 base from J, the gap between germline ends came to 11 bases. The CDR3 bases are TGTGCCCGCCCAACAGGGAACACTGAAGCTTTCTTT. It codes for CARPTGNTEAFF.

This chain connects TRBV6-1 to TRBJ1-2; 11 bases align to TRBD1. The J segment lost 7 bases and the V segment lost 3 bases, leaving 4 bases of the junction unmatched. The CDR3 length is 14 residues. The germline gives CDR1 MNHNS, CDR2 SASEGT. The CDR3 region has the DNA TGTGCCAGCAGTGAGGACAGGGGGCTTGGTGGCTACACCTTC. It encodes CASSEDRGLGGYTF.

The chain joins TRBV7-3 to TRBJ2-5, with D possibly matching TRBD2 (6 bases). CDR1 and CDR2 (germline): SGHTA, FQGTGA. Trimming shortened V by 2 bases and J by 4 bases, and 14 bases separated the two germline ends. The CDR3 has 15 residues. The CDR3: CASSLVGVRGETQYF. In nucleotides, the CDR3 is TGTGCCAGCAGCTTAGTGGGTGTGCGGGGAGAGACCCAGTACTTC. The entire variable domain, with the rest obtained from reference TRBV7-3 and TRBJ2-5, is as follows: GAGVSQTPSNKVTEKGKYVELRCDPISGHTALYWYRQSLGQGPEFLIYFQGTGAADDSGLPNDRFFAVRPEGSVSTLKIQRTERGDSAVYLCASSLVGVRGETQYFGPGTRLLVL.

This chain joins TRBV27 and TRBJ2-3; 9 bases fit TRBD2. The CDR3 sequence is 16 residues long. After removal of 7 bases from V and 4 bases from J, the junction contained 12 bases not matched to a gene. Germline values: CDR1 MNHEY, CDR2 SMNVEV (reference sequence). CDR3 sequence: CASTPISGGWADTQYF. The DNA for the CDR3 is TGTGCCAGCACCCCTATCAGCGGGGGGTGGGCAGATACGCAGTATTTT.

This clone has a handful of counts. V is TRBV4-1 and J is TRBJ2-7; D is undetermined. Germline CDR1 reads MGHRA; CDR2 reads YSYEKL. This CDR3 contains 13 residues. V shed 3 bases and J shed 8 bases, with 14 bases lying between them. The CDR3 region is CASSQGNDEKQYF. The CDR3 coding sequence is TGCGCCAGCAGCCAGGGCAATGATGAGAAGCAGTACTTC.

The gene calls are TRBV2 and TRBJ1-1, with unresolved D. The germline V gene has CDR1 SNHLY and CDR2 FYNNEI. The germline V and J ends were trimmed by 8 bases and 3 bases, with 16 bases remaining between them. CDR3 length equals 14 residues. CDR3 sequence (DNA): TGTGCCAGCTTTGCGGGGAACGATCACACTGAAGCTTTCTTT. This translates into CASFAGNDHTEAFF. The full variable domain, in which reference TRBV2 and TRBJ1-1 provide the parts outside the CDR3, is EPEVTQTPSHQVTQMGQEVILRCVPISNHLYFYWYRQILGQKVEFLVSFYNNEISEKSEIFDDQFSVERPDGSNFTLKIRSTKLEDSAMYFCASFAGNDHTEAFFGQGTRLTVV.